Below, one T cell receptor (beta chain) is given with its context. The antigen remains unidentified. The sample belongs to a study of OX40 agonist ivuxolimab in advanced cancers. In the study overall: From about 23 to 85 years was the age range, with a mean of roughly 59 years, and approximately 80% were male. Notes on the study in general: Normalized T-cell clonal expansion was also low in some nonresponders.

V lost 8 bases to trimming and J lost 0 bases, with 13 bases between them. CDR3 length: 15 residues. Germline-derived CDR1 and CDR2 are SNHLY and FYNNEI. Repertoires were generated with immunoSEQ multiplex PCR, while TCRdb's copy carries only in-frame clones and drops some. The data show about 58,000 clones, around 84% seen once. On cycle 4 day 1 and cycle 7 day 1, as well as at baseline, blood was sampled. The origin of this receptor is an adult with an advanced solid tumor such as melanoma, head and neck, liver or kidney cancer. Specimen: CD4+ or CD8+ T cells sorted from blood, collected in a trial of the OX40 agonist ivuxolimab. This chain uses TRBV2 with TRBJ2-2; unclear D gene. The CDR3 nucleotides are TGTGCCAGCGGGTGGGGTCTGACGAACACCGGGGAGCTGTTTTTT. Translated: CASGWGLTNTGELFF.